The entry below describes one TCR beta chain. Its antigen remains unknown. TCRdb redid the calling of the multiplex PCR reads with MiXCR, one entry per CDR3 protein. Of tens of thousands of distinct CDR3 sequences in the sample, 45% to 65% are singletons; the top ten hold 13% to 15%. The V segment lost 4 bases and the J segment 0 bases; nucleotides outside the gene matches: 3. Per the germline V gene, CDR1 is SNHLY and CDR2 is FYNNEI. The CDR3 is 15 residues long. The source of the sample is a study of breast tumors, draining lymph nodes, adjacent tissues. General study points: The lymph node origin of tumor T cells was framed as consistent with a hypothesis, not demonstrated.

This TCR derives from a female donor with breast cancer. Some clones in this sample may be carry-over from other donors' samples. Specimen: breast tumor tissue. This rearrangement joins TRBV2 to TRBJ1-5, with TRBD1 matching over 7 bases. CDR3 nucleotides: TGTGCCAGCAGTGGGGACAGAAATAGCAATCAGCCCCAGCATTTT. Amino acid sequence: CASSGDRNSNQPQHF.